This T cell receptor beta chain was found in a study of glioma-infiltrating T cells after dendritic cell vaccination. Germline CDR1 and CDR2: SGHNT and YYREEE (reference sequence). The CDR3 is made up of 14 amino acids. Between the trimmed V and J ends, which lost 0 bases and 1 base, there was a span of 7 bases. Primers: 60 V beta forward and 13 J beta reverse. Produced via immunoSEQ multiplex PCR; TCRdb's table is partial and in-frame only. The sample yields approximately 82,000 clones, 80% to 90% seen once. Patients had residual fresh-frozen tumor tissue and more than two years of survival data. The chain has TRBV5-4 and TRBJ2-5; the D gene is possibly TRBD2 (5 bases). Here the sequenced sample was blood, taken before dendritic cell vaccination. This receptor was obtained from a human donor with glioblastoma. CDR3 DNA sequence: TGTGCCAGCAGCTTGGTACGGGGCCAAGAGACCCAGTACTTC. Translated: CASSLVRGQETQYF.